This T cell receptor (beta chain) is from a study of blood T cell repertoires in COVID-19. Cohorts were determined from participant-reported clinical history. This table comes from immunoSEQ multiplex PCR, and its TCRdb copy is limited to in-frame clones, with some not included. The sample contains 200,000 to 250,000 clones, nearly 90% of which appear only once. The CDR3 spans 13 residues. V gave up 6 bases and J gave up 10 bases, with 18 bases separating them. Germline CDR1 reads KGHSH; CDR2 reads LQKENI. The chain carries TRBV18 and TRBJ1-2, with D perhaps matching TRBD1 (6 bases). The sequence came from a man aged 25-40 years who had recovered from COVID-19. The sample comprised PBMCs or T cells enriched from blood (not recorded which). For the CDR3, the DNA is TGTGCCAGCTCTTTCATGGAGGCAGGGGACTACACCTTC. Its protein product is CASSFMEAGDYTF.